The rows below give T cell receptor beta chains drawn from one sample of a study of cytotoxic CD8 clonotypes in ibrutinib-treated CLL. Repertoires were generated with immunoSEQ multiplex PCR, while TCRdb's copy carries only in-frame clones and drops some. The sample has around 250,000 clones; around 70% are singletons. Sequencing was performed on PBMCs, taken after 24 months of ibrutinib treatment. All receptors come from a human donor with chronic lymphocytic leukemia. The CDR3 runs from the conserved cysteine through the conserved F or W. D genes are given only for firm matches. The listing skips clone size in some rows; elsewhere it reads once, few, many or a size class.

TRBJ2-7 | . | . | TRBV15 | TGTGCCACCAGCAGAGAGGCCACGAGCTCCTACGAGCAGTACTTC | CATSREATSSYEQYF
TRBJ2-3 | TRBD1 | . | TRBV6-5 | TGTGCCAGCAGTCGGACAGGGAGCACAGATACGCAGTATTTT | CASSRTGSTDTQYF
TRBJ2-5 | . | . | TRBV29-1 | TGCAGCGTTGATTTACGTAATACTCAAGAGACCCAGTACTTC | CSVDLRNTQETQYF
TRBJ2-3 | . | . | TRBV7-2 | TGTGCCAGCAGGATTAAAGGGGGGCTCACAGATACGCAGTATTTT | CASRIKGGLTDTQYF
TRBJ2-1 | . | . | TRBV11-3 | TGTGCCAGCAGCCTAGCCGGGACAAATAACTACAATGAGCAGTTCTTC | CASSLAGTNNYNEQFF
TRBJ1-1 | . | . | TRBV6-5 | TGTGCCAGCAACCTGGCCGGTGAAGCTTTCTTT | CASNLAGEAFF
TRBJ2-7 | TRBD1 | . | TRBV4-3 | TGCGCCAGCAGCCAGACGACAGGGGACTCGTACGAGCAGTACTTC | CASSQTTGDSYEQYF
TRBJ1-4 | . | . | TRBV29-1 | TGCAGCGCTACCGGGGGCGTAATCAGTGAAAAACTGTTTTTT | CSATGGVISEKLFF
TRBJ1-2 | . | once | TRBV10-3 | TGTGCCTCGTCCCTGGACAGCCATGGCTACACCTTC | CASSLDSHGYTF
TRBJ2-7 | TRBD2 | . | TRBV28 | TGTGCCAGCAGTTTTATACTAGCGGGAGGAACAGTATACGAGCAGTACTTC | CASSFILAGGTVYEQYF
TRBJ2-3 | TRBD1 | . | TRBV11-2 | TGTGCCAGCAGCTTGTCCAGGGGGCGACCCACAGATACGCAGTATTTT | CASSLSRGRPTDTQYF
TRBJ1-4 | . | . | TRBV6-5 | TGTGCCAGCAGCCCTATGGGCCAAGAGGGCGAAAAACTGTTTTTT | CASSPMGQEGEKLFF
TRBJ2-1 | TRBD2 | few | TRBV2 | TGTGCCAGCAGTGAACGGCGGGAGGGCCGCAATGAGCAGTTCTTC | CASSERREGRNEQFF
TRBJ2-7 | TRBD1 | once | TRBV11-3 | TGTGCCAGCAGCTTGGGACAGCCTAACGAGCAGTACTTC | CASSLGQPNEQYF
TRBJ1-5 | TRBD1 | . | TRBV5-7 | TGTGCCAGCAGCTTGGTGGTCGGACAGGGGATGGGTCAGCCCCAGCATTTT | CASSLVVGQGMGQPQHF
TRBJ1-5 | . | few | TRBV19 | TGTGCCAGTAGTATCAGGGTGGGCAATCAGCCCCAGCATTTT | CASSIRVGNQPQHF
TRBJ2-6 | . | medium-sized | TRBV14 | TGTGCCAGCAGCCATTGGGGATCTGGGGCCAACGTCCTGACTTTC | CASSHWGSGANVLTF